Listed below are T cell receptor beta chains from one sample, sequenced in a study of blood T cell repertoires in COVID-19. Only in-frame clones appear in the TCRdb table, and some are missing; sequencing was by immunoSEQ multiplex PCR. The sample includes about 74,000 clones, around 91% of them seen just once. Sequencing was done on a sample of peripheral blood. All receptors come from a woman in her 50s in a cohort sampled during active COVID-19. The CDR3 runs from the conserved cysteine through the conserved F or W. D genes are given only for firm matches. Only part of the rows carry a size: once, few, many, or a class if the clone is expanded.

v_call: TRBV5-1; d_call: TRBD1; j_call: TRBJ1-5; clone_size: .; cdr3_aa: CASSPGQGAYQPQHF; cdr3_nt: TGCGCCAGCAGTCCTGGACAGGGGGCATATCAGCCCCAGCATTTT
v_call: TRBV28; d_call: .; j_call: TRBJ2-4; clone_size: .; cdr3_aa: CASSSGGAAKNIQYF; cdr3_nt: TGTGCCAGCAGCTCTGGGGGGGCGGCCAAAAACATTCAGTACTTC
v_call: TRBV2; d_call: TRBD2; j_call: TRBJ2-1; clone_size: .; cdr3_aa: CASRLAGGLKDEQFF; cdr3_nt: TGTGCCAGTCGGCTAGCGGGAGGGCTTAAGGATGAGCAGTTCTTC
v_call: TRBV7-9; d_call: TRBD1; j_call: TRBJ1-3; clone_size: .; cdr3_aa: CASSFGQGSGNTIYF; cdr3_nt: TGTGCCAGCAGCTTCGGACAGGGCTCTGGAAACACCATATATTTT
v_call: TRBV28; d_call: TRBD1; j_call: TRBJ1-2; clone_size: .; cdr3_aa: CASSRGGQGPYGYTF; cdr3_nt: TGTGCCAGCAGCCGGGGGGGACAGGGACCCTATGGCTACACCTTC
v_call: TRBV11-2; d_call: .; j_call: TRBJ2-1; clone_size: .; cdr3_aa: CASSPSEIEQFF; cdr3_nt: TGTGCCAGCAGCCCCTCGGAGATTGAGCAGTTCTTC
v_call: TRBV10-3; d_call: .; j_call: TRBJ2-3; clone_size: .; cdr3_aa: CATSSPARSTDTQYF; cdr3_nt: TGTGCCACCTCCTCACCAGCCAGGAGCACAGATACGCAGTATTTT
v_call: TRBV4-2; d_call: TRBD1; j_call: TRBJ2-7; clone_size: once; cdr3_aa: CASRDSESGIGVYEQYF; cdr3_nt: TGTGCCAGCCGGGACAGTGAGAGTGGGATAGGGGTCTACGAGCAGTACTTC
v_call: TRBV4-2; d_call: TRBD2; j_call: TRBJ2-1; clone_size: .; cdr3_aa: CASSHSSGLYNEQFF; cdr3_nt: TGTGCCAGCAGCCACTCTAGCGGACTTTACAATGAGCAGTTCTTC
v_call: TRBV9; d_call: .; j_call: TRBJ2-3; clone_size: .; cdr3_aa: CASSVALERGTDTQYF; cdr3_nt: TGTGCCAGCAGCGTAGCTTTGGAGCGGGGCACAGATACGCAGTATTTT
v_call: TRBV11-2; d_call: .; j_call: TRBJ2-1; clone_size: .; cdr3_aa: CASSLGGEQFF; cdr3_nt: TGTGCCAGCAGCTTAGGGGGCGAGCAGTTCTTC
v_call: TRBV9; d_call: .; j_call: TRBJ2-7; clone_size: .; cdr3_aa: CASSVGVGYEQYF; cdr3_nt: TGTGCCAGCAGCGTAGGGGTCGGGTACGAGCAGTACTTC
v_call: TRBV12-3/TRBV12-4; d_call: .; j_call: TRBJ2-7; clone_size: .; cdr3_aa: CASSLSGSDEQYF; cdr3_nt: TGTGCCAGCAGTTTAAGTGGGAGCGACGAGCAGTACTTC
v_call: TRBV30; d_call: .; j_call: TRBJ2-1; clone_size: once; cdr3_aa: CAWSIGGLVNEQFF; cdr3_nt: TGTGCCTGGAGTATCGGGGGGCTGGTCAATGAGCAGTTCTTC
v_call: TRBV7-8; d_call: .; j_call: TRBJ1-2; clone_size: .; cdr3_aa: CASSSRSNYGYTF; cdr3_nt: TGTGCCAGCAGCTCCCGTTCTAACTATGGCTACACCTTC
v_call: TRBV18; d_call: TRBD1; j_call: TRBJ2-7; clone_size: .; cdr3_aa: CASSPWTGPYEQYF; cdr3_nt: TGTGCCAGCTCACCATGGACAGGGCCGTACGAGCAGTACTTC
v_call: TRBV6-6; d_call: .; j_call: TRBJ1-4; clone_size: .; cdr3_aa: CASRGIRDINEKLFF; cdr3_nt: TGTGCCAGCAGGGGGATTCGGGACATTAATGAAAAACTGTTTTTT
v_call: TRBV30; d_call: .; j_call: TRBJ2-1; clone_size: .; cdr3_aa: CAWNRMGSSYNEQFF; cdr3_nt: TGTGCCTGGAATAGGATGGGCAGCTCCTACAATGAGCAGTTCTTC
v_call: TRBV3-1/TRBV3-2; d_call: .; j_call: TRBJ2-5; clone_size: once; cdr3_aa: CASSPSGGQETQYF; cdr3_nt: TGTGCCAGCAGCCCTAGTGGGGGGCAAGAGACCCAGTACTTC
v_call: TRBV6-5; d_call: .; j_call: TRBJ2-1; clone_size: .; cdr3_aa: CASSRGRGTHNEQFF; cdr3_nt: TGTGCCAGCAGTCGGGGGCGGGGGACCCACAATGAGCAGTTCTTC
v_call: TRBV6-5; d_call: TRBD1; j_call: TRBJ1-6; clone_size: .; cdr3_aa: CASSYTPQGSSPLHF; cdr3_nt: TGTGCCAGCAGTTACACCCCACAGGGGAGTTCACCCCTCCACTTT
v_call: TRBV19; d_call: .; j_call: TRBJ2-1; clone_size: .; cdr3_aa: CASSISGAGGNEQFF; cdr3_nt: TGTGCCAGTAGTATATCGGGGGCAGGGGGCAATGAGCAGTTCTTC
v_call: TRBV2; d_call: .; j_call: TRBJ2-3; clone_size: .; cdr3_aa: CASSAEPSTDTQYF; cdr3_nt: TGTGCCAGCAGTGCTGAGCCTAGCACAGATACGCAGTATTTT
v_call: TRBV19; d_call: .; j_call: TRBJ2-1; clone_size: .; cdr3_aa: CASSPGYQNNEQFF; cdr3_nt: TGTGCCAGTTCCCCGGGTTACCAAAACAATGAGCAGTTCTTC
v_call: TRBV25-1; d_call: .; j_call: TRBJ2-2; clone_size: .; cdr3_aa: CASSEFKGGTGELFF; cdr3_nt: TGTGCCAGCAGTGAATTTAAAGGAGGAACCGGGGAGCTGTTTTTT
v_call: TRBV7-9; d_call: TRBD2; j_call: TRBJ2-1; clone_size: .; cdr3_aa: CASSLRDSGGYNEQFF; cdr3_nt: TGTGCCAGCAGCCTACGGGACTCGGGGGGGTACAATGAGCAGTTCTTC